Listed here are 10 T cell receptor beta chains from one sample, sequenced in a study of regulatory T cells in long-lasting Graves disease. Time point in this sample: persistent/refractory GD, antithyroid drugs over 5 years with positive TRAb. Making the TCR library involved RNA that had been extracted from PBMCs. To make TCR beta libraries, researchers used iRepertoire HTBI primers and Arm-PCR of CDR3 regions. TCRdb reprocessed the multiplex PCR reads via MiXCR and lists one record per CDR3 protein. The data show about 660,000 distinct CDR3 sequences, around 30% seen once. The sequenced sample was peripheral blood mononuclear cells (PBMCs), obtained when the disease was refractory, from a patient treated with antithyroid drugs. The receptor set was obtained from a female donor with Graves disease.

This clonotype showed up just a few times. The CDR3 sequence is CASSSGTGETGELFF. The DNA of the CDR3 is TGTGCCAGCAGTTCCGGGACAGGGGAAACCGGGGAGCTGTTTTTT. This chain links TRBV12-3 or TRBV12-4 with TRBJ2-2; 10 nucleotides line up with TRBD1. The CDR3 has 15 residues. The V segment lost 4 bases and the J segment 5 bases; nucleotides outside the gene matches: 4.

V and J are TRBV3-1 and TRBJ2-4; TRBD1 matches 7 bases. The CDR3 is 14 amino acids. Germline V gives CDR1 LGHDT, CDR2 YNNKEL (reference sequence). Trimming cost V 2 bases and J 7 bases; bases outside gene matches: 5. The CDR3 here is CASSQWMGQNIQYF. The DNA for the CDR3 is TGTGCCAGCAGCCAATGGATGGGACAGAACATTCAGTACTTC. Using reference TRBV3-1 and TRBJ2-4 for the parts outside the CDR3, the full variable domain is DTAVSQTPKYLVTQMGNDKSIKCEQNLGHDTMYWYKQDSKKFLKIMFSYNNKELIINETVPNRFSPKSPDKAHLNLHINSLELGDSAVYFCASSQWMGQNIQYFGAGTRLSVL.

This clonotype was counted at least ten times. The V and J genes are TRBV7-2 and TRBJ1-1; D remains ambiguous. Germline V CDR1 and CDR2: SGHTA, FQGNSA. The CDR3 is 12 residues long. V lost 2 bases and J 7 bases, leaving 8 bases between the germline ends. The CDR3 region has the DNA TGTGCCAGCAGCTTACTCGGGGATGAAGCTTTCTTT. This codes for CASSLLGDEAFF. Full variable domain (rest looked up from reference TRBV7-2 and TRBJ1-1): GAGVSQSPSNKVTEKGKDVELRCDPISGHTALYWYRQSLGQGLEFLIYFQGNSAPDKSGLPSDRFSAERTGGSVSTLTIQRTQQEDSAVYLCASSLLGDEAFFGQGTRLTVV.

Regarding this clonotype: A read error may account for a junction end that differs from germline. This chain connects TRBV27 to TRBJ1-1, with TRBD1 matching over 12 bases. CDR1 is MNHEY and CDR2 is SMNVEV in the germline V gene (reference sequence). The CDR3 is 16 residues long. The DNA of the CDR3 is TGTGCCAGCAGTCAATCCGGGACAGGGGGCAACACTGAAGCGCTCTTT. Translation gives CASSQSGTGGNTEALF.

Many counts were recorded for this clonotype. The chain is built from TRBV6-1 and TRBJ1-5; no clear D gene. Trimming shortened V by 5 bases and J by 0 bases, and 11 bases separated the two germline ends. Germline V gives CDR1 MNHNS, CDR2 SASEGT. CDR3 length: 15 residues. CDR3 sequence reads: CASSLLGSSNQPQHF. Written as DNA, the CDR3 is TGTGCCAGCAGTCTTTTAGGTAGTAGCAATCAGCCCCAGCATTTT.

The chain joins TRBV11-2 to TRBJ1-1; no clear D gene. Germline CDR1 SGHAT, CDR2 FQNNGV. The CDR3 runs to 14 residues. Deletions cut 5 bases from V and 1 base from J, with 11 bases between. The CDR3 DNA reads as TGTGCCAGCAGCAGCAAAAGGTGGAACACTGAAGCTTTCTTT. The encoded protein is CASSSKRWNTEAFF.

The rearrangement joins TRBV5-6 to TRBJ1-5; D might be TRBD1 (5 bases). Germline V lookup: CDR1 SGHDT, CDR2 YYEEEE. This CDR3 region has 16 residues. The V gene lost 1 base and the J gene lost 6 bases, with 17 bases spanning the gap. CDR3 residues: CASSLRGRDLFQPQHF. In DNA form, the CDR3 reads TGTGCCAGCAGCTTGCGGGGCAGGGACTTATTTCAGCCCCAGCATTTT.

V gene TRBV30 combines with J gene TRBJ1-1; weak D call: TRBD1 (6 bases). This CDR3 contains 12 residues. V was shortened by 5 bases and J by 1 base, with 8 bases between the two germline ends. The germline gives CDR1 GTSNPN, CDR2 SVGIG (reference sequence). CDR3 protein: CAWGQTNTEAFF. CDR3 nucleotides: TGTGCCTGGGGACAGACGAACACTGAAGCTTTCTTT.

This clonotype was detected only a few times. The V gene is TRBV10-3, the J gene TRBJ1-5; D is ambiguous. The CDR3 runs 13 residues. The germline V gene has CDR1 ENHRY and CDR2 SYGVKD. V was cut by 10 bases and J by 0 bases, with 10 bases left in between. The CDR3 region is CATEPGSNQPQHF. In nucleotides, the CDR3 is TGTGCCACCGAGCCAGGTAGCAATCAGCCCCAGCATTTT.

The CDR3 nucleotides are TGTGCCAGCAGTGTCAACATCAACTATGGCTACACCTTC. This codes for CASSVNINYGYTF. V gene TRBV6-1 combines with J gene TRBJ1-2; D not resolved. CDR3 length equals 13 residues. Germline V gene data show CDR1 as MNHNS and CDR2 as SASEGT. Trimming took 4 bases from V and 2 from J, leaving 8 bases between them.